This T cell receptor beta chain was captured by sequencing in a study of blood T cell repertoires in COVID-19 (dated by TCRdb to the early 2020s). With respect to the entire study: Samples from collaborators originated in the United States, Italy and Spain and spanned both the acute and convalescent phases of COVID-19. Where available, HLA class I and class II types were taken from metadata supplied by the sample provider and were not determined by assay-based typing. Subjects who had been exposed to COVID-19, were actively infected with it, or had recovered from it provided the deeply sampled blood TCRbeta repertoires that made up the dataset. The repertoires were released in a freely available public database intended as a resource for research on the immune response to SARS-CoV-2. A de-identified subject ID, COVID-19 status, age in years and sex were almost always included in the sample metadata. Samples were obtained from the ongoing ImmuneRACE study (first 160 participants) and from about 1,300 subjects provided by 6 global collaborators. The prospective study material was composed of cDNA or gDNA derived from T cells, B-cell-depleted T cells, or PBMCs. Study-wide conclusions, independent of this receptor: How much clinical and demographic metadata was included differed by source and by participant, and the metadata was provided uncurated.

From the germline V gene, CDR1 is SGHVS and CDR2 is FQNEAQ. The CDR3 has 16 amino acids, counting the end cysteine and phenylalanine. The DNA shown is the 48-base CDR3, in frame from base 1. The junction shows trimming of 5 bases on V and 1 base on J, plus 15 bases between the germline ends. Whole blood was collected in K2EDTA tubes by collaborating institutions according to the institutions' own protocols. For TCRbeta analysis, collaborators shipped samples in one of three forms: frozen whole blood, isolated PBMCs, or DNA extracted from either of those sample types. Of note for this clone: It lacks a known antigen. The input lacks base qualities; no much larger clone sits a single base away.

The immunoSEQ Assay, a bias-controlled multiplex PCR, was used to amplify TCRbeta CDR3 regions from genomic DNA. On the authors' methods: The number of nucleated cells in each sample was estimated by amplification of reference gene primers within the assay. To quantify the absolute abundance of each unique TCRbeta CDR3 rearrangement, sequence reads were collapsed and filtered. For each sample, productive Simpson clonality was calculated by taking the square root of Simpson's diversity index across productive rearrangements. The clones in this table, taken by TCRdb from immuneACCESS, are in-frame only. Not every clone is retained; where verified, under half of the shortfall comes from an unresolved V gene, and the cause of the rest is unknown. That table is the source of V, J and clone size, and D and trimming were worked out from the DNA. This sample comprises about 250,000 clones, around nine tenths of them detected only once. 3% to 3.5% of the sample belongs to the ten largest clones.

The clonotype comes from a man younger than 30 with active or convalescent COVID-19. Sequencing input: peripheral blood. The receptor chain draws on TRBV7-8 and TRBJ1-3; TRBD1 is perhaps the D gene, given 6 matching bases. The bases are TGTGCCAGCAGCAAGACGCAGGGGATATCTGGAAACACCATATATTTT. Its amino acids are CASSKTQGISGNTIYF. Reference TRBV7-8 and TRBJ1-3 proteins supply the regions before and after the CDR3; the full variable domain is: GAGVSQSPRYKVAKRGQDVALRCDPISGHVSLFWYQQALGQGPEFLTYFQNEAQLDKSGLPSDRFFAERPEGSVSTLKIQRTQQEDSAVYLCASSKTQGISGNTIYFGEGSWLTVV.